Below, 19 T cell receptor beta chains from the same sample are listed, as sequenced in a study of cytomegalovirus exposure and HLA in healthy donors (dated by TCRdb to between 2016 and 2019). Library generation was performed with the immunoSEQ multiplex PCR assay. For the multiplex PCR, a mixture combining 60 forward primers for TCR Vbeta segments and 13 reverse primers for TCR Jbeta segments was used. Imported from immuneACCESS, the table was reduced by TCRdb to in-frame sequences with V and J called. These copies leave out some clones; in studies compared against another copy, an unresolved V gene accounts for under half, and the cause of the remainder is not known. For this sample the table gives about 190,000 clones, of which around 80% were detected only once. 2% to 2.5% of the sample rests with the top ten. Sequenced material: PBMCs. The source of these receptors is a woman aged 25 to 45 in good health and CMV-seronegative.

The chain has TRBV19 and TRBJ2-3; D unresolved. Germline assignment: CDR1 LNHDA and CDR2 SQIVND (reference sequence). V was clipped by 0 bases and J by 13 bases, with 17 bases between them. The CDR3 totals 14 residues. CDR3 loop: CASSIDFGFPEEYF. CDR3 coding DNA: TGTGCCAGTAGTATAGATTTCGGCTTCCCTGAGGAGTATTTT.

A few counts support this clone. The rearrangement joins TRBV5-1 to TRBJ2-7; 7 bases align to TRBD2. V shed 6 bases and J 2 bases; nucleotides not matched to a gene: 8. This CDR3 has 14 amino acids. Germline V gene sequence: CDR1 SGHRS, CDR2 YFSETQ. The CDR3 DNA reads TGCGCCAGCAACCCCGGGACTACCCCCTACGAGCAGTACTTC. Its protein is CASNPGTTPYEQYF.

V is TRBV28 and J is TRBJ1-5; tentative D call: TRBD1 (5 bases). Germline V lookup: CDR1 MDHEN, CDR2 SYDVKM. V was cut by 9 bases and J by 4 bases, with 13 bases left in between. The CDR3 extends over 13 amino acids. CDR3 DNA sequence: TGTGCCAGTAACGGGGGAAGGAATCAGCCCCAGCATTTT. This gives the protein CASNGGRNQPQHF.

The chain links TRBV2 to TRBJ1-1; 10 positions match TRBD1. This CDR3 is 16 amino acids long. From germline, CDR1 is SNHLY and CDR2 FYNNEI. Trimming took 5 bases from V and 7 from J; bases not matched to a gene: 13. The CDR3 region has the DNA TGTGCCAGCAGTCTTATCTTTGGGACAGGGGATCATGAAGCTTTCTTT. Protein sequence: CASSLIFGTGDHEAFF.

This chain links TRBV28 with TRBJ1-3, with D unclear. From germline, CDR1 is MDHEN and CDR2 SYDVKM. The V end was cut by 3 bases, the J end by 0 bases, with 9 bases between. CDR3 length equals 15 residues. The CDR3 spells CASSLTGSSGNTIYF. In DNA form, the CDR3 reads TGTGCCAGCAGTTTGACTGGGAGCTCTGGAAACACCATATATTTT.

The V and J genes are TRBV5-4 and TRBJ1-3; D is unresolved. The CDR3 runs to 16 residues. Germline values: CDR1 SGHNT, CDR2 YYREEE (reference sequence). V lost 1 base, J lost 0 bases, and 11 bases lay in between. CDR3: CASSLFPDFSGNTIYF. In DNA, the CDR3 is TGTGCCAGCAGCTTGTTCCCAGACTTCTCTGGAAACACCATATATTTT.

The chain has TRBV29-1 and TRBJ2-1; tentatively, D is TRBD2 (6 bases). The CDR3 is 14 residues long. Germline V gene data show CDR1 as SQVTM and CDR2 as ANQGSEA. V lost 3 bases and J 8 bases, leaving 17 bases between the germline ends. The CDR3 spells CSVEFGYLADEQFF. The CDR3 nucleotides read TGCAGCGTTGAGTTTGGGTATTTAGCGGATGAGCAGTTCTTC.

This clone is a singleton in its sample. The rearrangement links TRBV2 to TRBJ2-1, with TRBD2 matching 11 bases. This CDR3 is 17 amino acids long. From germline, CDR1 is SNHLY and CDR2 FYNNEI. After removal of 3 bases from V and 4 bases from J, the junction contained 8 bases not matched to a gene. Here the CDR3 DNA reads TGTGCCAGCAGTGACTCGCTAGCGGGGGGCATATACAATGAGCAGTTCTTC. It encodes CASSDSLAGGIYNEQFF.

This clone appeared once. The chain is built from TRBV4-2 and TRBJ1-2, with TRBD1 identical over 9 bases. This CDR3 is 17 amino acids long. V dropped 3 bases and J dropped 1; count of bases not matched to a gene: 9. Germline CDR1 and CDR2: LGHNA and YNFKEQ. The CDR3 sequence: CASSHETGGAYNYGYTF. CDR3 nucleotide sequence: TGTGCCAGCAGCCACGAAACAGGGGGCGCATATAACTATGGCTACACCTTC.

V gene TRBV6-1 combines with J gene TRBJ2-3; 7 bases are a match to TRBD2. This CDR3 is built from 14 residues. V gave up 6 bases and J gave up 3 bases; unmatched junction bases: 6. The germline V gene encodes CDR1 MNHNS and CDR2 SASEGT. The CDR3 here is CASRSLAATDTQYF. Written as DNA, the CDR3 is TGTGCCAGCAGGTCTCTAGCGGCAACAGATACGCAGTATTTT.

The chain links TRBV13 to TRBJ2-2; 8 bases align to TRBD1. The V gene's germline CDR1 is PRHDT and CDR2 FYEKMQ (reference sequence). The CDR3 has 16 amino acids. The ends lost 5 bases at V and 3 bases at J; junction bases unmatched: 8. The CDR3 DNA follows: TGTGCCAGCAGCACCCGGACAGGGAAGTACACCGGGGAGCTGTTTTTT. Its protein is CASSTRTGKYTGELFF.

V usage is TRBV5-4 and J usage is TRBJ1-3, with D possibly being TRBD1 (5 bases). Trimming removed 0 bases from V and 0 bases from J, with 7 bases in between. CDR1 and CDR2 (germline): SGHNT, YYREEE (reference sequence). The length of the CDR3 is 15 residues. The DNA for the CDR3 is TGTGCCAGCAGCTTGGGGGGCGCCTCTGGAAACACCATATATTTT. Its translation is CASSLGGASGNTIYF.

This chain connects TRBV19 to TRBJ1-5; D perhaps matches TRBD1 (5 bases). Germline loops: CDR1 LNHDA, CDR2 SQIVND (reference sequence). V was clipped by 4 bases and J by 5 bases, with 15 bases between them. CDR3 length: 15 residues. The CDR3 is CASSTGAGIYQPQHF. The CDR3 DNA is TGTGCCAGTAGTACGGGAGCAGGGATCTATCAGCCCCAGCATTTT.

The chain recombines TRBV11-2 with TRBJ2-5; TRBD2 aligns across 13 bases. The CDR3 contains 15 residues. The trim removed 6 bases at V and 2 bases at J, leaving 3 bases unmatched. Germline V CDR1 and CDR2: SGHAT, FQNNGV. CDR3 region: CASSWGLAGQETQYF. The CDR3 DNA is TGTGCCAGCAGTTGGGGACTAGCGGGGCAAGAGACCCAGTACTTC.

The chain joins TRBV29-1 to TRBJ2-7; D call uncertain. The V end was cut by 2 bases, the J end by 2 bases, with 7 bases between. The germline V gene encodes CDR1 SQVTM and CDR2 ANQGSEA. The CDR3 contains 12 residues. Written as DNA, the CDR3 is TGCAGCGTTGAAACACAGACCTACGAGCAGTACTTC. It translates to CSVETQTYEQYF.

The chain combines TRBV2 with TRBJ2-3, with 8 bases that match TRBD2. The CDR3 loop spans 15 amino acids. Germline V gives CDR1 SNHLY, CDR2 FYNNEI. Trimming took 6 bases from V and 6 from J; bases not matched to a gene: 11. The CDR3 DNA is TGTGCCAGCAGACCAGCGGGGGCCAACGTCGATACGCAGTATTTT. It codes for CASRPAGANVDTQYF.

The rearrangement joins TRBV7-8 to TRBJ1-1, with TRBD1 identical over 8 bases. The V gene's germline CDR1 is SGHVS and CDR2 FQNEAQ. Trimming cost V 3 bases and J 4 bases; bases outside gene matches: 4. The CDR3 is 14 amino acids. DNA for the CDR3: TGTGCCAGCAGCTTGGGACAGGAACGCACTGAAGCTTTCTTT. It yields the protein CASSLGQERTEAFF.

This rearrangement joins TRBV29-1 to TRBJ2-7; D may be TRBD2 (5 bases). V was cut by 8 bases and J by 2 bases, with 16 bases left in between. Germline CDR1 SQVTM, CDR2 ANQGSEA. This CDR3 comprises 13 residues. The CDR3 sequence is CSSAGGSPYEQYF. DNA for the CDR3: TGCAGCTCAGCCGGTGGGAGTCCCTACGAGCAGTACTTC.

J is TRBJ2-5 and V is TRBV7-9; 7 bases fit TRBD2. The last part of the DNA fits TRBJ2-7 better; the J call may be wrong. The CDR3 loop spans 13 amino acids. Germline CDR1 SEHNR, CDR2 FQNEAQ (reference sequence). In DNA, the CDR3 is TGTGCCAGCAGCTTGAGCGGGACCTACGAGCAGTACTTC. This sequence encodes CASSLSGTYEQYF.